Listed here are 27 T cell receptor beta chains from one sample, sequenced in a study of blood T cell repertoires in COVID-19. Sequencing used immunoSEQ multiplex PCR; TCRdb keeps in-frame clones, though not all of them. The sample has some 66,000 clones, approximately 88% seen once. Source material: peripheral blood. The origin of the receptors is a woman aged 55-69 years with acute or convalescent COVID-19.

The J gene is TRBJ2-2, the V gene TRBV19; perhaps TRBD2 as D (5 bases). V lost 3 bases to trimming and J lost 1 base, with 15 bases between them. From germline, CDR1 is LNHDA and CDR2 SQIVND (reference sequence). The length of the CDR3 is 17 residues. The CDR3 nucleotides are TGTGCCAGTAGTATTACCTCGTTAGAGGGGAACACCGGGGAGCTGTTTTTT. This translates into CASSITSLEGNTGELFF.

The genes are TRBV5-5 and TRBJ2-7; a weak D match, TRBD1 (5 bases). This CDR3 is built from 17 residues. The V and J ends lost 0 bases and 4 bases respectively, with 20 bases between them. CDR1 and CDR2 from the germline V gene are SGHKS and YYEKEE (reference sequence). The CDR3 DNA is TGTGCCAGCAGCTTGGGCATCGGAACAGGACCACAATACGAGCAGTACGTC. Protein sequence: CASSLGIGTGPQYEQYV.

Turning to this clone: The same CDR3 can be traced to other DNA sequences in this sample. The gene calls are TRBV6-5 and TRBJ2-2, with TRBD1 identical over 8 bases. CDR1 is MNHEY and CDR2 is SVGAGI in the germline V gene. V lost 7 bases, J lost 1 base, and 2 bases stayed unmatched. The CDR3 totals 14 residues. The CDR3 nucleotides are TGTGCCAGCAAGGGACAGGTGAACACCGGGGAGCTGTTTTTT. It translates to CASKGQVNTGELFF.

This clone was counted once. This chain joins TRBV27 and TRBJ2-1; 8 bases map to TRBD2. The germline CDR1 and CDR2 sequences are MNHEY and SMNVEV (reference sequence). V gave up 2 bases and J gave up 5 bases; unmatched junction bases: 11. The CDR3 spans 17 residues. CDR3 loop: CASSLKARLAGHNEQFF. For the CDR3, the DNA is TGTGCCAGCAGTTTAAAAGCGAGGCTAGCGGGCCACAATGAGCAGTTCTTC.

The gene calls are TRBV18 and TRBJ2-2; 9 positions agree with TRBD1. From germline, CDR1 is KGHSH and CDR2 LQKENI. J gave up 5 bases and V 3 bases, and 7 bases lay outside the gene matches. The CDR3 consists of 16 residues. CDR3 coding DNA: TGTGCCAGCTCACCCCCGGGACAGGGATTGACCGGGGAGCTGTTTTTT. This codes for CASSPPGQGLTGELFF.

The chain couples TRBV9 to TRBJ2-3; 8 nucleotides match TRBD2. The V and J ends lost 3 bases and 1 base, in that order; junction bases with no gene match: 7. Per the germline V gene, CDR1 is SGDLS and CDR2 is YYNGEE. The CDR3 contains 16 residues. DNA of the CDR3: TGTGCCAGCAGCGGAGCCGGGACTAGGGGCACAGATACGCAGTATTTT. Translated: CASSGAGTRGTDTQYF. Complete variable domain (other parts from reference TRBV9 and TRBJ2-3): DSGVTQTPKHLITATGQRVTLRCSPRSGDLSVYWYQQSLDQGLQFLIQYYNGEERAKGNILERFSAQQFPDLHSELNLSSLELGDSALYFCASSGAGTRGTDTQYFGPGTRLTVL.

The chain has TRBV13 and TRBJ1-2; the D is unclear. This CDR3 is built from 13 residues. Germline assignment: CDR1 PRHDT and CDR2 FYEKMQ (reference sequence). V dropped 2 bases and J dropped 4 bases, with 8 bases sitting between them. Written as DNA, the CDR3 is TGTGCCAGCAGCTTACGGGGAGGCTATGGCTACACCTTC. Protein: CASSLRGGYGYTF.

The chain uses TRBV2 and TRBJ1-5; D is undetermined. With 7 bases removed from V and 0 bases from J, the gap between germline ends came to 10 bases. CDR1 is SNHLY, CDR2 FYNNEI, per germline. The CDR3 spans 14 residues. The CDR3 here is CASTGSVSNQPQHF. The CDR3 DNA sequence: TGTGCCAGCACCGGGTCGGTTAGCAATCAGCCCCAGCATTTT.

The rearrangement joins TRBV5-1 to TRBJ2-5, with D possibly matching TRBD1 (5 bases). CDR1 is SGHRS, CDR2 YFSETQ, per germline. Trimming left V 0 bases short and J 5 bases short, with 11 bases between. The length of the CDR3 is 14 residues. The CDR3 region is CASSLGPGRETQYF. The CDR3 bases are TGCGCCAGCAGCTTGGGTCCAGGGCGGGAGACCCAGTACTTC.

The chain joins TRBV16 to TRBJ2-1; maybe TRBD1 (6 bases). The CDR3 length is 14 residues. V gave up 0 bases and J gave up 7 bases, with 10 bases separating them. CDR1 is KGHSY, CDR2 FQNENV, per germline. CDR3 loop: CASSQSFRGNEQFF. CDR3 nucleotide sequence: TGTGCCAGCAGCCAATCGTTCAGGGGAAATGAGCAGTTCTTC.

This clone has more than one count but fewer than ten. V and J are TRBV5-1 and TRBJ2-3; TRBD2 might be the D (6 bases). The CDR3 is 15 amino acids. Germline V gene lookup returns CDR1 SGHRS and CDR2 YFSETQ. Trimming left V 2 bases short and J 3 bases short, with 13 bases between. CDR3 region: CASSFQTGGTDTQYF. The CDR3 DNA sequence: TGCGCCAGCAGCTTCCAGACCGGGGGAACAGATACGCAGTATTTT.

This clone was observed a handful of times. DNA of the CDR3: TGTGCCAGTAGTAATCAGGGCTGGAGCAATCAGCCCCAGCATTTT. Protein: CASSNQGWSNQPQHF. This chain uses TRBV19 with TRBJ1-5; D may be TRBD1 (5 bases). V lost 4 bases and J lost 1, with 11 bases in between. CDR3 size: 15 residues. Germline CDR1 and CDR2: LNHDA and SQIVND (reference sequence). The whole variable domain, filled in from reference TRBV19 and TRBJ1-5, reads DGGITQSPKYLFRKEGQNVTLSCEQNLNHDAMYWYRQDPGQGLRLIYYSQIVNDFQKGDIAEGYSVSREKKESFPLTVTSAQKNPTAFYLCASSNQGWSNQPQHFGDGTRLSIL.

The rearrangement joins TRBV6-6 to TRBJ1-5; D perhaps matches TRBD1 (5 bases). This CDR3 has 15 residues. Germline CDR1 reads MNHNY; CDR2 reads SVGAGI (reference sequence). V shed 0 bases and J shed 3 bases, with 9 bases lying between them. For the CDR3, the DNA is TGTGCCAGCAGTTACTCGAGACAGATCAATCAGCCCCAGCATTTT. This encodes CASSYSRQINQPQHF.

The chain couples TRBV6-1 to TRBJ1-2; D is perhaps TRBD1 (5 bases). V lost 2 bases and J lost 3, with 7 bases in between. Germline lookup yields CDR1 MNHNS and CDR2 SASEGT. The CDR3 has 13 residues. CDR3 in amino acids: CASSEIGDYGYTF. DNA of the CDR3: TGTGCCAGCAGTGAAATAGGGGACTATGGCTACACCTTC.

This chain joins TRBV2 and TRBJ2-2; the match to TRBD1 covers 7 bases. The germline gives CDR1 SNHLY, CDR2 FYNNEI. Germline trimming cut 6 bases from V and 5 bases from J; bases unmatched to any gene: 9. This CDR3 is built from 15 residues. The CDR3 DNA reads TGTGCCAGCAGGGGAACAGGGGCGAGGACCGGGGAGCTGTTTTTT. Amino acid sequence: CASRGTGARTGELFF.

The V call is TRBV4-2, the J call TRBJ2-6; D perhaps matches TRBD1 (6 bases). Germline CDR1 is LGHNA and CDR2 is YNFKEQ. The ends were cut back, 1 base at V and 0 bases at J, with 10 bases in the middle. The CDR3 spans 17 residues. CDR3: CASSQATGSSGANVLTF. CDR3 nucleotide sequence: TGTGCCAGCAGCCAAGCCACAGGGAGCTCTGGGGCCAACGTCCTGACTTTC.

The chain employs TRBV6-5 and TRBJ1-1; 7 nucleotides agree with TRBD1. V shed 5 bases, J shed 11 bases, and the junction held 11 bases outside the gene matches. The germline gives CDR1 MNHEY, CDR2 SVGAGI. The CDR3 loop spans 13 amino acids. CDR3 nucleotides: TGTGCCAGCAGTCCGCCAAGAGGGGGCAGGGCTTTCTTT. Encoded protein: CASSPPRGGRAFF.

The V and J genes are TRBV5-4 and TRBJ1-2; TRBD1 matches 8 bases. Germline loops: CDR1 SGHNT, CDR2 YYREEE (reference sequence). V lost 4 bases to trimming and J lost 7 bases; unmatched junction nucleotides: 9. The CDR3 has 14 residues. This CDR3 is CASSTGQGIGGYTF. In DNA form, the CDR3 reads TGTGCCAGCAGCACCGGACAGGGAATCGGTGGCTACACCTTC.

The rearrangement links TRBV5-1 to TRBJ1-1, with TRBD1 as a possible D gene (5 bases). This CDR3 is 16 amino acids long. Looked up from germline, CDR1 is SGHRS and CDR2 is YFSETQ. The V and J ends lost 0 bases and 0 bases respectively, with 12 bases between them. The CDR3 protein is CASSLGPGLLNTEAFF. In DNA, the CDR3 is TGCGCCAGCAGCTTGGGACCGGGACTGTTGAACACTGAAGCTTTCTTT.

On this clone: The junction departs from the called germline gene at one end, perhaps through a read error. The chain combines TRBV6-6 with TRBJ1-1; no definite D call. The CDR3 length is 13 residues. Germline V gives CDR1 MNHNY, CDR2 SVGAGI (reference sequence). CDR3 sequence (DNA): TGTGCCAGCAATTACCCCCAGAACACTGAAGCTTTCTTT. Translating it yields CASNYPQNTEAFF.

The V gene is TRBV19, the J gene TRBJ1-2; unclear D gene. CDR1 and CDR2 (germline): LNHDA, SQIVND (reference sequence). This CDR3 region has 11 residues. V was pared by 7 bases and J by 5 bases, with 8 bases between. CDR3 sequence (DNA): TGTGCCAGTACTACGGGGTATGGCTACACCTTC. This codes for CASTTGYGYTF.

The chain links TRBV9 to TRBJ2-5, with no clear D. V gave up 2 bases and J gave up 0 bases, with 14 bases separating them. This CDR3 has 16 amino acids. The germline V gene has CDR1 SGDLS and CDR2 YYNGEE. The CDR3 loop is CASSVGLQPNQETQYF. In DNA form, the CDR3 reads TGTGCCAGCAGCGTGGGCCTTCAACCGAACCAAGAGACCCAGTACTTC.

This clone showed up just a few times. The chain joins TRBV4-3 to TRBJ2-1; TRBD2 matches at 7 bases. The trim removed 1 base at V and 7 bases at J, leaving 13 bases unmatched. Germline lookup yields CDR1 LGHNA and CDR2 YSLEER. The CDR3 has 17 residues. The CDR3 spells CASSQVLTASGGNEQFF. The CDR3 DNA sequence: TGCGCCAGCAGCCAAGTTTTAACGGCTAGCGGAGGAAATGAGCAGTTCTTC.

The chain carries TRBV6-5 and TRBJ1-2; D remains ambiguous. The CDR3 runs 15 residues. The germline gives CDR1 MNHEY, CDR2 SVGAGI. The V end lost 0 bases, the J end lost 2 bases, and 10 bases lay between the germline ends. The CDR3 bases are TGTGCCAGCAGTTACTCCCGGGGAGCGAACTATGGCTACACCTTC. Protein sequence: CASSYSRGANYGYTF.

The rearrangement links TRBV6-5 to TRBJ2-1, with 10 bases aligning to TRBD2. V lost 10 bases, J lost 7 bases, and 10 bases stayed unmatched. The CDR3 consists of 14 residues. Germline V lookup: CDR1 MNHEY, CDR2 SVGAGI. The CDR3 sequence is CATRTGLASNEQFF. The CDR3 nucleotides read TGTGCCACGAGGACGGGACTAGCGTCGAATGAGCAGTTCTTC.

The rearrangement links TRBV27 to TRBJ2-4; 9 bases map to TRBD2. Germline-derived CDR1 and CDR2 are MNHEY and SMNVEV (reference sequence). The ends lost 2 bases at V and 1 base at J; junction bases unmatched: 18. The CDR3 consists of 21 residues. CDR3 in DNA: TGTGCCAGCAGTTTAGGTCCCGGGGCTAGCGGGAAAGTAAGGGCCAAAAACATTCAGTACTTC. Translation: CASSLGPGASGKVRAKNIQYF.

V gene TRBV18 combines with J gene TRBJ1-5; 7 bases agree with TRBD1. After removal of 6 bases from V and 2 bases from J, the junction contained 10 bases not matched to a gene. Germline V gene lookup returns CDR1 KGHSH and CDR2 LQKENI. The CDR3 is 16 amino acids. CDR3 nucleotides: TGTGCCAGCTCTCAAGACAGGGCCATTGGCAATCAGCCCCAGCATTTT. Translating gives CASSQDRAIGNQPQHF.